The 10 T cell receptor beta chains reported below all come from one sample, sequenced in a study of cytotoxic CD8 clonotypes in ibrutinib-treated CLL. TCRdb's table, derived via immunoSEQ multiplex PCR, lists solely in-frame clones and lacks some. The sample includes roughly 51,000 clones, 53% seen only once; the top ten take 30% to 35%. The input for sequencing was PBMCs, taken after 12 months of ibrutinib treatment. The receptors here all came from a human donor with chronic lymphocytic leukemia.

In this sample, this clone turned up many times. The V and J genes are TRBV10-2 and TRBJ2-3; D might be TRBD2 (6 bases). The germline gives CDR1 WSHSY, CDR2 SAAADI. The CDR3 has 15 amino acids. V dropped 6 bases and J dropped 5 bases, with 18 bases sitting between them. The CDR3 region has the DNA TGCGCCAGCAGCCCAACCGGGGGAGAGAAAGATACGCAGTATTTT. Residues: CASSPTGGEKDTQYF.

CDR3 in amino acids: CASSSSGISQETQYF. The CDR3 coding sequence is TGTGCCAGCAGCTCGAGCGGGATAAGCCAAGAGACCCAGTACTTC. The gene calls are TRBV11-2 and TRBJ2-5; 7 bases are shared with TRBD2. The CDR3 extends over 15 amino acids. V dropped 4 bases and J dropped 1; count of bases not matched to a gene: 6. Germline V gene data show CDR1 as SGHAT and CDR2 as FQNNGV.

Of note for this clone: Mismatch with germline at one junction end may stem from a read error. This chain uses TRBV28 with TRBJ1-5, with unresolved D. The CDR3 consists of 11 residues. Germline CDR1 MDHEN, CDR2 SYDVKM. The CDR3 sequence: CACATNQPQHF. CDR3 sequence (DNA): TGTGCCTGCGCCACCAATCAACCCCAGCATTTT. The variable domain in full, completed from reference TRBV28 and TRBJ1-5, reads DVKVTQSSRYLVKRTGEKVFLECVQDMDHENMFWYRQDPGLGLRLIYFSYDVKMKEKGDIPEGYSVSREKKERFSLILESASTNQTSMYLCACATNQPQHFGDGTRLSIL.

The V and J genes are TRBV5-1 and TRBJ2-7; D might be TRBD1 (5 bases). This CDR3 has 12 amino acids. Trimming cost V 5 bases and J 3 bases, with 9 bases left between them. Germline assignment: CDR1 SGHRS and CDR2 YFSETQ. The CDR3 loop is CASSFDSYEQYF. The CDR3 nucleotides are TGCGCCAGCAGTTTTGACAGCTACGAGCAGTACTTC. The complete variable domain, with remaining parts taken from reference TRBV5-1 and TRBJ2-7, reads KAGVTQTPRYLIKTRGQQVTLSCSPISGHRSVSWYQQTPGQGLQFLFEYFSETQRNKGNFPGRFSGRQFSNSRSEMNVSTLELGDSALYLCASSFDSYEQYFGPGTRLTVT.

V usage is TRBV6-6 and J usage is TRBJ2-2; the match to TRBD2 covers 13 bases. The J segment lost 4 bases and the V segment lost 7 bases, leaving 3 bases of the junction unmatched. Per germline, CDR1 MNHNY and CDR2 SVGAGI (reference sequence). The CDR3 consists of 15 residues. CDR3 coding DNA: TGTGCCAGCACCGGACTAGCGGGAGTCACCGGGGAGCTGTTTTTT. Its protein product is CASTGLAGVTGELFF.

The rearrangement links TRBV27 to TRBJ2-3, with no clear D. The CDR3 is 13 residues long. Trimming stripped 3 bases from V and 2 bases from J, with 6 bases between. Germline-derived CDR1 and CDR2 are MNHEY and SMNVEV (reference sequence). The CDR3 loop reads CASSFSFTDTQYF. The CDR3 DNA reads TGTGCCAGCAGTTTCAGCTTCACAGATACGCAGTATTTT.

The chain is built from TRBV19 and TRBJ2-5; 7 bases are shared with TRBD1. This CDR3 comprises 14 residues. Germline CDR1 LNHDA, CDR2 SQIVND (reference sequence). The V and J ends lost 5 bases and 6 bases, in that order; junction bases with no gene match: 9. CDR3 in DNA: TGTGCCAGTAGTGCCGGACAGGCCGGGAAGACCCAGTACTTC. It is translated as CASSAGQAGKTQYF.

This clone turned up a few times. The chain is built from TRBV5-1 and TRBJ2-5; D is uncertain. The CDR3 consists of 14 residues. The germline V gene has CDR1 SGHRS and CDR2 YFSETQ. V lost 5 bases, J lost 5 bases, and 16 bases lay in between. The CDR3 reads CASSSGPSRETQYF. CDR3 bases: TGCGCCAGCAGTTCGGGCCCCTCTAGGGAGACCCAGTACTTC.

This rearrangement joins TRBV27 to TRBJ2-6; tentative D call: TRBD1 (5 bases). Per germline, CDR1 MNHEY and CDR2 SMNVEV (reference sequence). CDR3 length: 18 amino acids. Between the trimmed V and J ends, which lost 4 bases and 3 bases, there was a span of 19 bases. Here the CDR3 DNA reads TGTGCCAGCAGTTCCCCTAAAGGTTGGGGCATTGGGGCCAACGTCCTGACTTTC. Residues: CASSSPKGWGIGANVLTF.

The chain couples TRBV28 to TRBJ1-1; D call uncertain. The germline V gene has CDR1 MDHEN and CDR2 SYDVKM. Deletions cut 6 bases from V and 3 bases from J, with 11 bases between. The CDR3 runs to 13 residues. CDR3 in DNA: TGTGCCAGCAGATCACCGGAGGACACTGAAGCTTTCTTT. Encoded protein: CASRSPEDTEAFF.